The TCR beta chain under discussion was sequenced for a study of TIL therapy for anti-PD-1-resistant metastatic lung cancer. About the study: Most patients had lung adenocarcinoma; several tumors were EGFR-mutant, two ALK-rearranged; half smoked currently or formerly.

This sample's time point: pre-treatment sample, taken before nivolumab and TIL therapy. Of note for this clone: Antigen: not known.

Study-level points and caveats: This highly selected cohort may not generalize to typical lung cancer patients.

The libraries were made with immunoSEQ v3. Libraries were sequenced to some 2 million read pairs (survey) or about 5-6 million (deep). Some clones are missing from TCRdb's copy, which holds only in-frame ones; the method was immunoSEQ multiplex PCR. The sample lists tens of thousands of clones, 70% to 90% seen once, with around 5.1% in the top ten. Germline V gene data show CDR1 as MDHEN and CDR2 as SYDVKM. This CDR3 comprises 17 residues. The junction had 14 bases not matched to a gene; V was cut back by 4 bases and J by 5 bases. The source is a person between 30 and 80 years old with non-small cell lung cancer. The V gene is TRBV28, the J gene TRBJ2-7; 10 bases fit TRBD1. The sample here was blood, taken at baseline. CDR3 amino acids: CASSSPRGDRGLNEQYF. In DNA, the CDR3 is TGTGCCAGCAGTTCCCCCAGGGGGGACAGGGGTCTCAACGAGCAGTACTTC.